A single sample gave rise to the 4 T cell receptor beta chains below, sequenced in a study of beta chain features in type 1 diabetes listed by TCRdb under 2018. Libraries were built with the immunoSEQ multiplex PCR assay. The High Capacity cDNA Reverse Transcription Kit was used to reverse transcribe all of the isolated RNA, meaning that expressed TCRB transcripts were what got sequenced. TCRdb holds this immuneACCESS table with in-frame rearrangements only. Some clones are missing; in checked studies, unresolved V genes explain under half, and the rest has no known cause. This sample holds 970,000 or so clones; roughly 15% were observed only once. Around 0.02% of the sample goes to the ten largest clones. Sequencing was done on a sample of naive CD4+ T cells from blood. Sample cell subset or site, as interpreted from the label and publication: true naive CD4+ T cells. All receptors come from a woman aged 18-29 years in good health.

The rearrangement links TRBV6-6 to TRBJ2-4; 10 positions agree with TRBD1. In germline, CDR1 is MNHNY, CDR2 SVGAGI (reference sequence). CDR3 length equals 14 residues. The V gene end was trimmed by 4 bases and the J gene end by 14 bases; junction bases not matched to a gene: 11. The CDR3 nucleotides are TGTGCCAGCAGTTTGACCGGACAGGGGGGAGAGAAGTACTTC. Its translation is CASSLTGQGGEKYF.

This sequence joins TRBV6-5 and TRBJ1-5; the D gene is possibly TRBD1 (5 bases). The CDR3 length is 13 residues. Trimming cost V 4 bases and J 6 bases, with 10 bases left between them. Germline values: CDR1 MNHEY, CDR2 SVGAGI. In DNA, the CDR3 is TGTGCCAGCAGTTCGCGGAGGGGTCAGCCCCAGCATTTT. Amino acid sequence: CASSSRRGQPQHF.

This rearrangement joins TRBV4-1 to TRBJ1-4; D is unresolved. Germline V gene lookup returns CDR1 MGHRA and CDR2 YSYEKL. CDR3 length: 14 residues. Trimming pared 1 base from V and 8 bases from J, leaving 11 bases between. The CDR3 coding sequence is TGCGCCAGCAGCCAAGTGGGTGGTGGGGAAAAACTGTTTTTT. Protein: CASSQVGGGEKLFF.

This clone was observed a handful of times. The chain has TRBV23-1 and TRBJ2-6; no firm D call. TRBV23-1 is noted as an ORF with a role that remains uncertain. This CDR3 is 19 amino acids long. V was clipped by 2 bases and J by 0 bases, with 17 bases between them. The CDR3 loop reads CASSQPPLDPDSGANVLTF. For the CDR3, the DNA is TGCGCCAGCAGTCAACCTCCTTTGGATCCCGACTCTGGGGCCAACGTCCTGACTTTC.